This TCR beta chain was captured in a study of cytomegalovirus exposure and HLA in healthy donors. The donors were part of the approximately 130-subject validation cohort, which stood apart from the roughly 730-subject first cohort. Points on this clone: Its specificity is unknown.

Assay: immunoSEQ multiplex PCR; the TCRdb copy retains only in-frame clones and omits some. Among more than 75,000 clones listed, 85% to 95% were seen once. The CDR3 totals 16 residues. The junction had 15 bases not matched to a gene; V was cut back by 5 bases and J by 5 bases. Germline lookup yields CDR1 SGHRS and CDR2 YFSETQ. General observations from the study: Subsequent analysis showed first-cohort TCR clusters tending to co-occur in some 110 validation repertoires.

The TCR sequence derives from a man between 18 and 29 years old in good health and CMV-seronegative. This chain uses TRBV5-1 with TRBJ1-2; 7 positions match TRBD1. Sequenced input: PBMCs. CDR3 residues: CASSHTLDRESYGYTF. The CDR3, as DNA: TGCGCCAGCAGTCATACTTTAGACAGGGAATCGTATGGCTACACCTTC. The full variable domain, rest sourced from reference TRBV5-1 and TRBJ1-2, is KAGVTQTPRYLIKTRGQQVTLSCSPISGHRSVSWYQQTPGQGLQFLFEYFSETQRNKGNFPGRFSGRQFSNSRSEMNVSTLELGDSALYLCASSHTLDRESYGYTFGSGTRLTVV.